This T cell receptor (beta chain) was identified during a study of tumor-infiltrating lymphocytes in oesophageal squamous cell carcinoma listed by TCRdb under 2016. The trim is 5 bases for V and 4 bases for J, with a gap of 14 bases between the germline ends. The CDR3 contains 14 residues, cysteine and phenylalanine counted. Only CDR3 DNA remains: 42 bases, in frame from the first base. The germline V gene encodes CDR1 LNHNV and CDR2 YYDKDF (reference sequence). The library was generated by PCR. This sample was sequenced with an Illumina HiSeq 2000. The public reads were reanalyzed by TCRdb: fastp trimming at Q25, MiXCR alignment, in-frame beta chains only. Rows with one shared CDR3 protein collapse into an entry with the most common genes and DNA. This sample lists around 12,000 distinct CDR3 sequences; over 50% were detected once. The ten most abundant clones make up around a quarter of the sample.

This clonotype was counted at least ten times. The antigen it binds to is not known. The record has no base qualities; no much larger clone is one base away. The chain joins TRBV15 to TRBJ1-1, with the D gene uncertain. The sequence derives from a male donor with esophageal squamous cell carcinoma. Sequencing was carried out using esophageal tumor tissue. The DNA sequence reads TGTGCCACCAGCGGGCCAGCCTACGGCACTGAAGCTTTCTTT. It specifies CATSGPAYGTEAFF. Where the CDR3 stops, the reference TRBV15 and TRBJ1-1 genes take over; the full variable domain is DAMVIQNPRYQVTQFGKPVTLSCSQTLNHNVMYWYQQKSSQAPKLLFHYYDKDFNNEADTPDNFQSRRPNTSFCFLDIRSPGLGDTAMYLCATSGPAYGTEAFFGQGTRLTVV.